This T cell receptor beta chain comes out of a study of molecular identifiers for immune sequencing clone quantification. With RNA at 10%, 30% or 50%, naive CD8 libraries came from approximately 22,000 to 940,000 sorted cells. V was clipped by 9 bases and J by 6 bases, with 9 bases between them. This CDR3 contains 10 residues. CDR1 MNHEY and CDR2 SMNVEV come from the germline V gene (reference sequence). Each CDR3 protein gets one entry after TCRdb re-called the PCR reads with MiXCR. The table shows some 590,000 distinct CDR3 sequences, with 25% occurring only once. The sequence derives from a human donor in good health. Some libraries in this study had Jurkat cell RNA spiked in. Sequenced: naive CD8+ T cells from blood, with Jurkat cell RNA spiked in. Noted subset: FACS-sorted CD8+CD4-CCR7+CD45RA+ naive T cells. The V gene is TRBV27, the J gene TRBJ2-7; D gene unclear. The CDR3, as DNA: TGTGCCAGGGTTCCGGGCGAGCAGTACTTC. It translates to CARVPGEQYF.